The present TCR beta chain was sequenced within a study of T cells in Graves' hyperthyroidism and ophthalmopathy. Study-wide results and limits: With a median lead of around 6.7 months before onset, the model predicted ophthalmopathy.

Template material for amplifying TCR beta CDR3 regions consisted of RNA transcripts. Carried out on the TCR CDR3, a first-round RT-PCR used the HTBI primer set. Each CDR3 protein gets one entry after TCRdb re-called the multiplex PCR reads with MiXCR. Here the sample spans more than 350,000 distinct CDR3 sequences, roughly 17% being singletons. Ten or more counts support this clonotype. Antigen unknown. V trimming: 1 base; J trimming: 4 bases; junction bases outside the gene matches: 3. Germline loops: CDR1 LGHDT, CDR2 YNNKEL (reference sequence). There are 15 residues in the CDR3. This chain links TRBV3-1 with TRBJ2-1; 8 nucleotides match TRBD1. Material: blood. The TCR comes from a woman aged 25 to 39 with Graves' hyperthyroidism that later progressed to Graves' ophthalmopathy. CDR3 protein: CASSQGTGIYNEQFF. CDR3 nucleotides: TGTGCCAGCAGCCAAGGGACAGGGATTTACAATGAGCAGTTCTTC.